The text below deals with one T cell receptor beta chain. Its antigen is not known. These data are taken from a study of blood T cells in healthy people across ages. With V trimmed by 3 bases and J by 4 bases, 7 bases remained unmatched. The CDR3 length is 16 residues. Germline lookup yields CDR1 MGHDK and CDR2 SYGVNS. PCR was performed a second time for about 7 to 12 cycles using a sample-barcoded 5' primer and a J-beta primer mix. A 12-random-nucleotide template-switch adaptor tagged each cDNA molecule. Samples each returned at least 2.5 million CDR3-containing paired-end reads. One entry per CDR3 protein, called by TCRdb with MiXCR from the 5' RACE reads. The sample contains 500,000 to 600,000 distinct CDR3 sequences, 27% of which appear only once. Roughly 10 milliliters of peripheral blood were drawn from each donor. Regarding the study as a whole: Whereas aged donors had fewer naive CD4+ cells, long-lived donors had more of them and higher diversity.

V and J are TRBV25-1 and TRBJ1-2; TRBD1 aligns across 11 bases. The sequenced sample consisted of blood. The clonotype was recovered from a woman aged 70-85 years in good health. CDR3 sequence (DNA): TGTGCCAGCAGTGACCCCGGGACAGGGGGAGTCTATGGCTACACCTTC. Its translation is CASSDPGTGGVYGYTF.